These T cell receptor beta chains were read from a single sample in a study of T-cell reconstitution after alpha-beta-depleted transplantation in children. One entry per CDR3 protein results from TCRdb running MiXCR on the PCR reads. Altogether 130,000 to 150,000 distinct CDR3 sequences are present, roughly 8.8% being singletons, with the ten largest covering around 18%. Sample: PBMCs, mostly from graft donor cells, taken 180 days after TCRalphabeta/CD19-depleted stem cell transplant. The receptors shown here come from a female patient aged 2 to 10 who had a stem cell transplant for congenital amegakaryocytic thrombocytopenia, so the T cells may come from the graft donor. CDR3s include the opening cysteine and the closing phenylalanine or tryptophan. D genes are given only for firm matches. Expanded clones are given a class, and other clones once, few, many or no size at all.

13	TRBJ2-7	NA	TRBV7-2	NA	CASSLRGRNEQYF	TGTGCCAGCAGCTTAAGAGGTCGGAACGAGCAGTACTTC
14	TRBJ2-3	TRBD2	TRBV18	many	CASSRGRGTDTQYF	TGTGCCAGCTCACGCGGGAGGGGCACAGATACGCAGTATTTT
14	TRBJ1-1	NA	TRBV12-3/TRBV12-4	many	CASSFLGPGTEAFF	TGTGCCAGCAGTTTTCTCGGTCCTGGGACTGAAGCTTTCTTT
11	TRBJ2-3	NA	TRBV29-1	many	CSVVVGDTQYF	TGCAGCGTTGTGGTGGGGGATACGCAGTATTTT
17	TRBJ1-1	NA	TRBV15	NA	CATSRFVIGAMNTEAFF	TGTGCCACCAGCAGATTTGTTATAGGGGCAATGAACACTGAAGCTTTCTTT
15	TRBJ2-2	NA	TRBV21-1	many	CASSKRRENTGELFF	TGTGCCAGCAGCAAAAGGCGGGAGAACACCGGGGAGCTGTTTTTT
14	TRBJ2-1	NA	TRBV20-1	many	CSARTRSSYNEQFF	TGCAGTGCTAGGACACGGAGCTCCTACAATGAGCAGTTCTTC
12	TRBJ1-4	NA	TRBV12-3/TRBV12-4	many	CASESVGEKLFF	TGTGCCAGCGAGTCCGTAGGTGAAAAACTGTTTTTT
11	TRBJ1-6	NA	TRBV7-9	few	CASSLGGPTFF	TGTGCCAGCAGCTTAGGGGGGCCTACTTTCTTT
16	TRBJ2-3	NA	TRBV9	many	CASSVSGTKVWDTQYF	TGTGCCAGCAGCGTAAGTGGGACAAAAGTGTGGGATACGCAGTATTTT
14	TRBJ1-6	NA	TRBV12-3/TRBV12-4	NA	CASSLFSYNSPLHF	TGTGCCAGCAGCCTATTCTCCTATAATTCACCCCTCCACTTT
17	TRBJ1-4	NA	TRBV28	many	CASSGNEVAATNEKLFF	TGTGCCAGCAGCGGTAACGAGGTAGCTGCAACTAATGAAAAACTGTTTTTT
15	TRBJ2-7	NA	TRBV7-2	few	CASSPRTFTDYEQYF	TGTGCCAGCAGCCCGCGGACTTTCACCGACTACGAGCAGTACTTC
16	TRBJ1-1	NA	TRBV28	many	CASNRPRPKENTEAFF	TGTGCCAGCAATCGCCCTAGGCCGAAAGAAAACACTGAAGCTTTCTTT
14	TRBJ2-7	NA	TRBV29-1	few	CSVVWADDTYEQYF	TGCAGCGTTGTGTGGGCAGACGATACCTACGAGCAGTACTTC
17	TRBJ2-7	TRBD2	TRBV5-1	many	CASRRESGTSGRHEQYF	TGCGCCAGCAGACGGGAATCGGGGACTAGCGGGAGACACGAGCAGTACTTC
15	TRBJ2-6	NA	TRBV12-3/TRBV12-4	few	CASSLSGAGANVLTF	TGTGCCAGCAGTTTATCGGGGGCTGGGGCCAACGTCCTGACTTTC
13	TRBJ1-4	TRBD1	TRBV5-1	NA	CASRDSFNEKLFF	TGCGCCAGCCGGGACAGCTTTAATGAAAAACTGTTTTTT
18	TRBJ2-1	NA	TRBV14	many	CASSQDGWVVDSYNEQFF	TGTGCCAGCAGCCAAGATGGTTGGGTGGTAGATTCCTACAATGAGCAGTTCTTC
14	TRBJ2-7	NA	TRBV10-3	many	CAISEGLRSYEQYF	TGTGCCATCAGTGAGGGACTTCGTTCCTACGAGCAGTACTTC
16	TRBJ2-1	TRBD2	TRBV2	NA	CASSRGTSGYYNEQFF	TGTGCCAGCAGCAGAGGGACTAGCGGGTACTACAATGAGCAGTTCTTC
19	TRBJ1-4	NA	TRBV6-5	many	CASSYSTQSKVATNEKLFF	TGTGCCAGCAGTTACTCGACTCAGTCTAAGGTCGCAACTAATGAAAAACTGTTTTTT
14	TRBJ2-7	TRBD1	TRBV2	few	CASSDARGLYEQYF	TGTGCCAGCAGTGACGCCAGGGGGCTGTACGAGCAGTACTTC
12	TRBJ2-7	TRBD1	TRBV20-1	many	CSARRDRDRGYF	TGCAGTGCTAGACGAGACCGGGACAGGGGGTACTTC
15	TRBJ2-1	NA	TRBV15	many	CATSRDLGLYNEQFF	TGTGCCACCAGCAGAGATTTGGGACTTTACAATGAGCAGTTCTTC
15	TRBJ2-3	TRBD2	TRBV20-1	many	CSPWGLAEGTDTQYF	TGCAGTCCTTGGGGACTAGCGGAGGGGACAGATACGCAGTATTTT
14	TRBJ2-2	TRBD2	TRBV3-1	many	CASARGGRSGELFF	TGTGCCAGCGCCCGAGGCGGGAGGTCCGGGGAGCTGTTTTTT
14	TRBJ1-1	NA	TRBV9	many	CASSVEYGNTEAFF	TGTGCCAGCAGCGTAGAGTACGGGAACACTGAAGCTTTCTTT
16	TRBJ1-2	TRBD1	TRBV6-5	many	CASSYPIGTANYGYTF	TGTGCCAGCAGTTACCCGATTGGGACAGCTAACTATGGCTACACCTTC
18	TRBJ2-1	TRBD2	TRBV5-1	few	CASSLRPLAGGSYNEQFF	TGCGCCAGCAGCTTGAGGCCACTAGCGGGAGGCTCCTACAATGAGCAGTTCTTC
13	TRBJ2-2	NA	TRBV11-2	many	CASSFMLGGELFF	TGTGCCAGCAGCTTTATGTTGGGCGGGGAGCTGTTTTTT
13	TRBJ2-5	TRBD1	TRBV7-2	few	CASSRDRGETQYF	TGTGCCAGCAGCCGGGACAGGGGAGAGACCCAGTACTTC
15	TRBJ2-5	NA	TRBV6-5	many	CASSLRARHGETQYF	TGTGCCAGCAGTTTAAGGGCCCGACACGGAGAGACCCAGTACTTC
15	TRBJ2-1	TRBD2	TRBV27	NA	CASSLLTSGGGEQFF	TGTGCCAGCAGTTTATTAACTAGCGGGGGGGGTGAGCAGTTCTTC
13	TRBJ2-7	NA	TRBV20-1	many	CSARSGGRLEQYF	TGCAGTGCTAGATCCGGGGGGCGACTCGAGCAGTACTTC
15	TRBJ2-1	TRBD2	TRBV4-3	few	CASSQDRTSGFEQFF	TGCGCCAGCAGCCAAGATCGGACTAGCGGGTTTGAGCAGTTCTTC
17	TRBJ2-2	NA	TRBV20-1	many	CSASFPPGQGGGGELFF	TGCAGTGCTAGTTTCCCCCCCGGCCAGGGAGGGGGCGGGGAGCTGTTTTTT
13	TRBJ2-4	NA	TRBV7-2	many	CASSRGQTDIQYF	TGTGCCAGCAGCAGGGGACAAACAGACATTCAGTACTTC
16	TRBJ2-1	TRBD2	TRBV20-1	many	CSARNPGLAGAGEQFF	TGCAGTGCTAGAAATCCGGGACTAGCGGGAGCGGGTGAGCAGTTCTTC